The next 32 T cell receptor beta chains were all read from a single sample in a study of CD8+ T cells in alopecia areata (dated by TCRdb to the late 2010s). Explained via the paper, the time point label denotes: around 28 days on oral tofacitinib. Read against the paper, the sample's treatment or condition label means: oral pan-JAK inhibitor, 5-10 mg twice daily. Library prep was done by the immunoSEQ multiplex PCR assay. For TCR sequencing, RNA was extracted from every sample and reverse transcribed into cDNA to serve as template. What TCRdb holds here is the immuneACCESS table cut down to in-frame rearrangements. Part of the clones is not present; checked against another copy, under half of the missing clones reflect an unresolved V gene, and the others are unexplained. A total of under 150,000 clones appear in this sample, more than 45% of them only once. Clones ranked in the top ten supply just over 0.45% of the sample.

The sample was CD4+ T cells sorted from blood, taken at week 4, from a patient treated with tofacitinib. The source of these receptors is a human donor with alopecia areata.

This clone appeared a few times. The chain carries TRBV19 and TRBJ1-1; 9 nucleotides align to TRBD1. Germline V gene sequence: CDR1 LNHDA, CDR2 SQIVND (reference sequence). V trimming: 7 bases; J trimming: 6 bases; junction bases outside the gene matches: 12. The CDR3 is 15 residues long. CDR3: CASTTLQGAFSEAFF. CDR3 DNA sequence: TGTGCCAGTACGACATTACAGGGGGCGTTCTCTGAAGCTTTCTTT.

The chain couples TRBV30 to TRBJ2-5, with TRBD1 matching 7 bases. Trimming at V came to 2 bases and at J to 2 bases, leaving 8 bases not matched to a gene. This CDR3 region has 15 residues. Looked up from germline, CDR1 is GTSNPN and CDR2 is SVGIG (reference sequence). Here the CDR3 reads CAWSFVRQGQETQYF. CDR3 bases: TGTGCCTGGAGTTTCGTACGACAGGGACAAGAGACCCAGTACTTC. The whole variable domain, remainder taken from reference TRBV30 and TRBJ2-5, is SQTIHQWPATLVQPVGSPLSLECTVEGTSNPNLYWYRQAAGRGLQLLFYSVGIGQISSEVPQNLSASRPQDRQFILSSKKLLLSDSGFYLCAWSFVRQGQETQYFGPGTRLLVL.

This clone was found a few times. This chain links TRBV30 with TRBJ2-4; D is possibly TRBD1 (5 bases). This CDR3 is 11 amino acids long. The V end was cut by 0 bases, the J end by 8 bases, with 5 bases between. Looked up from germline, CDR1 is GTSNPN and CDR2 is SVGIG (reference sequence). CDR3 loop: CAWSVRDIQYF. The CDR3 region has the DNA TGTGCCTGGAGTGTCAGGGACATTCAGTACTTC.

V gene TRBV30 combines with J gene TRBJ2-7; 7 bases are a match to TRBD1. This CDR3 contains 13 residues. CDR1 is GTSNPN and CDR2 is SVGIG in the germline V gene (reference sequence). Trimming took 5 bases from V and 2 from J; bases not matched to a gene: 6. As DNA, the CDR3 is TGTGCCTGGGGAAGGACAGGCCCCTACGAGCAGTACTTC. Amino acid sequence: CAWGRTGPYEQYF.

This chain connects TRBV29-1 to TRBJ1-1, with D uncertain. Trimming left V 4 bases short and J 8 bases short, with 8 bases between. Germline CDR1 and CDR2: SQVTM and ANQGSEA. The CDR3 has 10 residues. DNA of the CDR3: TGCAGCGTTGCCCCAGGCGAAGCTTTCTTT. Residues: CSVAPGEAFF.

The rearrangement links TRBV30 to TRBJ1-1; maybe TRBD1 (5 bases). This CDR3 spans 15 amino acids. The germline CDR1 and CDR2 sequences are GTSNPN and SVGIG (reference sequence). Trimming removed 3 bases at V and 1 base at J, with 15 bases between. The CDR3 loop is CAWSGALARNTEAFF. The CDR3 DNA reads TGTGCCTGGAGCGGGGCCTTGGCGAGGAACACTGAAGCTTTCTTT.

The chain is built from TRBV29-1 and TRBJ2-3, with 7 bases that match TRBD2. CDR3 size: 13 residues. V shed 3 bases and J 7 bases; nucleotides not matched to a gene: 7. Germline V gene lookup returns CDR1 SQVTM and CDR2 ANQGSEA. The CDR3: CSVDGGSSNTQYF. The CDR3 region has the DNA TGCAGCGTTGATGGCGGGAGTAGTAATACGCAGTATTTT.

This chain connects TRBV29-1 to TRBJ2-6; 7 positions match TRBD1. The CDR3 contains 15 residues. Germline values: CDR1 SQVTM, CDR2 ANQGSEA. V gave up 4 bases and J gave up 4 bases; unmatched junction bases: 7. The CDR3 nucleotides read TGCAGCGTTGTAGAGGGGGCGTACGGGGCCAACGTCCTGACTTTC. It encodes CSVVEGAYGANVLTF. Based on the CDR3 plus reference TRBV29-1 and TRBJ2-6, the full variable domain is SAVISQKPSRDICQRGTSLTIQCQVDSQVTMMFWYRQQPGQSLTLIATANQGSEATYESGFVIDKFPISRPNLTFSTLTVSNMSPEDSSIYLCSVVEGAYGANVLTFGAGSRLTVL.

This chain joins TRBV2 and TRBJ1-2; D call uncertain. The ends were cut back, 4 bases at V and 0 bases at J, with 6 bases in the middle. This CDR3 comprises 13 residues. The germline V gene encodes CDR1 SNHLY and CDR2 FYNNEI. In DNA form, the CDR3 reads TGTGCCAGCAGTGCGACACCTAACTATGGCTACACCTTC. Translating gives CASSATPNYGYTF.

There are a few counts of this clone. In DNA form, the CDR3 reads TGCAGCGTTGAACTTTATGGGGAGGAGCATCACAATGAGCAGTTCTTC. Translation: CSVELYGEEHHNEQFF. The chain has TRBV29-1 and TRBJ2-1; possible D gene TRBD2, 6 bases. The CDR3 covers 16 residues. Germline V gene lookup returns CDR1 SQVTM and CDR2 ANQGSEA. Trimming stripped 2 bases from V and 5 bases from J, with 19 bases between.

The chain is built from TRBV29-1 and TRBJ1-2; D gene uncertain. With 4 bases removed from V and 9 bases from J, the gap between germline ends came to 9 bases. There are 10 residues in the CDR3. Germline V lookup: CDR1 SQVTM, CDR2 ANQGSEA. This CDR3 reads CSVGEGSYTF. The CDR3 DNA is TGCAGCGTTGGGGAGGGAAGCTACACCTTC.

The chain couples TRBV11-2 to TRBJ2-7; 15 bases agree with TRBD2. J was trimmed by 5 bases and V by 4 bases; bases with no gene match: 6. CDR3 length: 16 amino acids. Germline V CDR1 and CDR2: SGHAT, FQNNGV. The CDR3 sequence: CASSSGLAGGQNEQYF. The DNA for the CDR3 is TGTGCCAGCAGCTCCGGACTAGCGGGAGGGCAGAACGAGCAGTACTTC.

The chain recombines TRBV15 with TRBJ2-2, with 10 bases that match TRBD1. The germline V gene encodes CDR1 LNHNV and CDR2 YYDKDF (reference sequence). The CDR3 extends over 15 amino acids. V gave up 1 base and J gave up 4 bases; unmatched junction bases: 0. CDR3 sequence reads: CATSRGTGGTGELFF. The CDR3 coding sequence is TGTGCCACCAGCAGAGGGACAGGGGGCACCGGGGAGCTGTTTTTT. Supplemented by reference TRBV15 and TRBJ2-2, the full variable domain reads DAMVIQNPRYQVTQFGKPVTLSCSQTLNHNVMYWYQQKSSQAPKLLFHYYDKDFNNEADTPDNFQSRRPNTSFCFLDIRSPGLGDTAMYLCATSRGTGGTGELFFGEGSRLTVL.

This chain connects TRBV6-1 to TRBJ2-7, with no clear D. V was clipped by 3 bases and J by 5 bases, with 17 bases between them. This CDR3 has 15 amino acids. Germline V gives CDR1 MNHNS, CDR2 SASEGT. The CDR3 DNA follows: TGTGCCAGCAGTGAGGCACAGTTGAAGGGTCACGAGCAGTACTTC. It is translated as CASSEAQLKGHEQYF.

CDR3 loop: CASSLQGSFTDTQYF. The CDR3 DNA reads as TGTGCCAGCTCACTACAGGGATCCTTCACAGATACGCAGTATTTT. The chain has TRBV18 and TRBJ2-3; perhaps TRBD1 as D (6 bases). The CDR3 is 15 residues long. Trimming stripped 4 bases from V and 2 bases from J, with 13 bases between. Per the germline V gene, CDR1 is KGHSH and CDR2 is LQKENI.

The chain has TRBV27 and TRBJ1-2; D is possibly TRBD1 (6 bases). The V end lost 6 bases, the J end lost 1 base, and 9 bases lay between the germline ends. The CDR3 has 13 residues. The germline V gene has CDR1 MNHEY and CDR2 SMNVEV (reference sequence). The CDR3 here is CASRRQVNYGYTF. The CDR3 DNA reads TGTGCCAGCAGGAGACAGGTTAACTATGGCTACACCTTC.

The CDR3, as DNA: TGCGCCAGCAGCTTCCCCGGGACAGGGAAAAATGAGCAGTTCTTC. It codes for CASSFPGTGKNEQFF. V is TRBV5-1 and J is TRBJ2-1; 9 bases match TRBD1. V lost 2 bases to trimming and J lost 7 bases; unmatched junction nucleotides: 7. The length of the CDR3 is 15 residues. Germline CDR1 and CDR2: SGHRS and YFSETQ.

V is TRBV30 and J is TRBJ1-1; D is ambiguous. V was cut by 2 bases and J by 4 bases, with 11 bases left in between. The CDR3 sequence is 13 residues long. Germline V lookup: CDR1 GTSNPN, CDR2 SVGIG (reference sequence). The CDR3 region is CAWSRQVGTEAFF. The CDR3, as DNA: TGTGCCTGGAGTAGGCAGGTTGGCACTGAAGCTTTCTTT.

This clone has more than one count but fewer than ten. The chain recombines TRBV23-1 with TRBJ1-2, with TRBD1 as a possible D gene (5 bases). TRBV23-1 is treated as an ORF (open reading frame) with a function not yet certain. The V end lost 3 bases, the J end lost 3 bases, and 11 bases lay between the germline ends. This CDR3 contains 14 residues. The CDR3 reads CASSHPGLDYGYTF. Here the CDR3 DNA reads TGCGCCAGCAGTCATCCGGGACTGGACTATGGCTACACCTTC.

The chain joins TRBV29-1 to TRBJ2-5; 7 bases match TRBD2. The germline V gene has CDR1 SQVTM and CDR2 ANQGSEA. CDR3 length: 14 amino acids. J gave up 5 bases and V 6 bases, and 12 bases lay outside the gene matches. CDR3 amino acids: CSVVGTILRETQYF. In DNA form, the CDR3 reads TGCAGCGTCGTCGGGACTATCCTAAGGGAGACCCAGTACTTC.

Remarks on this clone: At one end, the junction sequence differs from germline, possibly due to a read error. V gene TRBV20-1 combines with J gene TRBJ1-2, with D maybe TRBD1 (6 bases). In germline, CDR1 is DFQATT, CDR2 SNEGSKA (reference sequence). The CDR3 length is 10 residues. For the CDR3, the DNA is TGCAGTGCTAGGGGTACAGGGATCGCCTTC. It is translated as CSARGTGIAF.

This clone came up a few times. V gene TRBV29-1 combines with J gene TRBJ2-3, with 7 bases aligning to TRBD1. Germline CDR1 is SQVTM and CDR2 is ANQGSEA. The CDR3 has 14 residues. The J segment lost 0 bases and the V segment lost 4 bases, leaving 4 bases of the junction unmatched. CDR3 sequence: CSVVTQGSTDTQYF. CDR3 nucleotide sequence: TGCAGCGTTGTAACACAGGGGAGCACAGATACGCAGTATTTT.

The V call is TRBV7-8, the J call TRBJ2-2; 9 nucleotides align to TRBD1. V shed 0 bases and J 2 bases; nucleotides not matched to a gene: 7. CDR1 SGHVS and CDR2 FQNEAQ come from the germline V gene. This CDR3 region has 18 residues. The CDR3 coding sequence is TGTGCCAGCAGCTTAGCCGGGACAGGGAATACCAACACCGGGGAGCTGTTTTTT. Its protein product is CASSLAGTGNTNTGELFF.

The chain recombines TRBV29-1 with TRBJ1-5, with a possible D match to TRBD1 (6 bases). The CDR3 has 13 residues. Germline assignment: CDR1 SQVTM and CDR2 ANQGSEA. CDR3 residues: CSYRVDGNQPQHF. CDR3 bases: TGCAGTTACAGGGTCGACGGCAATCAGCCCCAGCATTTT.

Worth noting for this clone: One end of the junction fails to match germline, which may point to a read error. The chain carries TRBV7-7 and TRBJ2-1, with unresolved D. This CDR3 has 13 residues. Germline V gene data show CDR1 as SSHAT and CDR2 as FNYEAQ (reference sequence). CDR3 coding DNA: TGTGCTAGCAGCCTGACTGATTACAATGAGCAGTTCTTC. Its protein is CASSLTDYNEQFF.

This clone was counted a few times. V usage is TRBV2 and J usage is TRBJ1-5, with 9 bases matching TRBD1. With 7 bases clipped from V and 7 bases from J, the junction kept 8 bases outside the gene matches. Per germline, CDR1 SNHLY and CDR2 FYNNEI. CDR3 size: 14 residues. The CDR3 spells CASTSGQGRQPQHF. CDR3 DNA: TGTGCCAGCACTTCGGGACAGGGCCGACAGCCCCAGCATTTT.

The CDR3 sequence: CAWSVRQGEANYGYTF. The CDR3 DNA reads TGTGCCTGGAGTGTTAGACAGGGAGAAGCTAACTATGGCTACACCTTC. V gene TRBV30 combines with J gene TRBJ1-2; 7 bases match TRBD1. In germline, CDR1 is GTSNPN, CDR2 SVGIG (reference sequence). Trimming took 0 bases from V and 0 from J; bases not matched to a gene: 7. CDR3 length equals 16 residues.

The rearrangement links TRBV7-3 to TRBJ1-6; the D gene is possibly TRBD1 (5 bases). The V end was cut by 2 bases, the J end by 0 bases, with 5 bases between. CDR1 is SGHTA and CDR2 is FQGTGA in the germline V gene. The length of the CDR3 is 15 residues. This chain's CDR3 is CASSLGGSYNSPLHF. CDR3 coding DNA: TGTGCCAGCAGCTTAGGGGGCTCCTATAATTCACCCCTCCACTTT.

V and J are TRBV29-1 and TRBJ2-7; tentative D call: TRBD1 (5 bases). There are 14 residues in the CDR3. The V end was cut by 3 bases, the J end by 8 bases, with 20 bases between. In germline, CDR1 is SQVTM, CDR2 ANQGSEA. The CDR3 spells CSVEGQGSFMQQYF. As DNA, the CDR3 is TGCAGCGTTGAGGGGCAGGGAAGCTTCATGCAGCAGTACTTC.

This clone was detected only a few times. This chain connects TRBV6-6 to TRBJ1-2; 8 positions match TRBD1. Germline V gene sequence: CDR1 MNHNY, CDR2 SVGAGI (reference sequence). This CDR3 contains 12 residues. V dropped 5 bases and J dropped 7; count of bases not matched to a gene: 3. This chain's CDR3 is CASSRQGSGYTF. CDR3 coding DNA: TGTGCCAGCAGTCGACAGGGGTCTGGCTACACCTTC.

The gene calls are TRBV5-1 and TRBJ2-6; no firm D call. The length of the CDR3 is 16 residues. The germline V gene has CDR1 SGHRS and CDR2 YFSETQ. The germline V and J ends were trimmed by 5 bases and 0 bases, with 12 bases remaining between them. CDR3 in DNA: TGCGCCAGCAGATCCTATAGGAACTCTGGGGCCAACGTCCTGACTTTC. Amino acids: CASRSYRNSGANVLTF.

The chain employs TRBV28 and TRBJ2-1; 8 bases agree with TRBD1. CDR3 length: 12 residues. V gave up 2 bases and J gave up 10 bases; unmatched junction bases: 1. Per germline, CDR1 MDHEN and CDR2 SYDVKM. CDR3 protein: CASSLGDREQFF. Here the CDR3 DNA reads TGTGCCAGCAGTTTAGGGGACAGGGAGCAGTTCTTC.